The next 13 T cell receptor beta chains were all read from a single sample in a study of blood T cell repertoires in COVID-19. Method: immunoSEQ multiplex PCR; TCRdb's copy keeps in-frame clones and lacks some. The sample yields roughly 180,000 clones, roughly 81% seen once. The sample consisted of peripheral blood. The receptors shown here come from a man aged 40-55 years who had recovered from COVID-19.

V gene TRBV11-3 combines with J gene TRBJ1-3; D remains ambiguous. The CDR3 spans 13 residues. CDR1 is SGHNT, CDR2 YENEEA, per germline. The V and J ends lost 4 bases and 4 bases respectively, with 8 bases between them. CDR3 region: CASSSFSGNTIYF. The CDR3, as DNA: TGTGCCAGCAGCTCCTTCTCCGGAAACACCATATATTTT.

J is TRBJ1-6 and V is TRBV16; D might be TRBD1 (6 bases). V was shortened by 4 bases and J by 7 bases, with 8 bases between the two germline ends. From germline, CDR1 is KGHSY and CDR2 FQNENV. The CDR3 spans 13 residues. DNA of the CDR3: TGTGCCAGCAGCCTCGGACAGAATTCACCCCTCCACTTT. It translates to CASSLGQNSPLHF.

This clone occurred once. The chain has TRBV30 and TRBJ2-6, with TRBD2 matching over 7 bases. Looked up from germline, CDR1 is GTSNPN and CDR2 is SVGIG (reference sequence). The CDR3 consists of 14 residues. Germline trimming cut 4 bases from V and 5 bases from J; bases unmatched to any gene: 5. The CDR3 DNA sequence: TGTGCCTGGAAGGGCGGGACTAGGGCCAACGTCCTGACTTTC. This encodes CAWKGGTRANVLTF.

The gene calls are TRBV7-2 and TRBJ2-2; D might be TRBD2 (5 bases). Trimming took 1 base from V and 3 from J, leaving 12 bases between them. Per the germline V gene, CDR1 is SGHTA and CDR2 is FQGNSA. CDR3 length: 16 amino acids. The CDR3 DNA sequence: TGTGCCAGCAGCTTAGTTGGCGGGTTGGACACCGGGGAGCTGTTTTTT. Its protein product is CASSLVGGLDTGELFF.

This clone came up once. J is TRBJ2-7 and V is TRBV7-3, with D possibly matching TRBD2 (6 bases). This CDR3 has 13 amino acids. V shed 3 bases and J shed 5 bases, with 11 bases lying between them. The V gene's germline CDR1 is SGHTA and CDR2 FQGTGA. The CDR3 DNA reads as TGTGCCAGCAGCTTCGGGGGTCGGAACGAGCAGTACTTC. As protein: CASSFGGRNEQYF. Based on the CDR3 plus reference TRBV7-3 and TRBJ2-7, the full variable domain is GAGVSQTPSNKVTEKGKYVELRCDPISGHTALYWYRQSLGQGPEFLIYFQGTGAADDSGLPNDRFFAVRPEGSVSTLKIQRTERGDSAVYLCASSFGGRNEQYFGPGTRLTVT.

In regard to this clone: A junction boundary mismatches the germline segment, possibly from a read error. The V gene is TRBV10-3, the J gene TRBJ1-2; D is uncertain. Germline assignment: CDR1 ENHRY and CDR2 SYGVKD. The CDR3 contains 11 residues. This chain's CDR3 is CAISESWALAF. In DNA form, the CDR3 reads TGTGCCATCAGTGAGTCATGGGCCTTAGCCTTC.

The rearrangement joins TRBV4-2 to TRBJ2-7, with TRBD2 matching over 11 bases. J lost 3 bases, V lost 4 bases, and 5 bases had no gene match. Looked up from germline, CDR1 is LGHNA and CDR2 is YNFKEQ. This CDR3 has 15 amino acids. CDR3 sequence: CASSPAGTSGYEQYF. CDR3 sequence (DNA): TGTGCCAGCAGCCCTGCGGGGACTAGCGGCTACGAGCAGTACTTC.

This chain links TRBV5-4 with TRBJ1-2, with 7 bases fitting TRBD1. The CDR3 contains 17 residues. Germline V CDR1 and CDR2: SGHNT, YYREEE (reference sequence). After removal of 0 bases from V and 0 bases from J, the junction contained 8 bases not matched to a gene. The CDR3 loop is CASSLGGQSLANYGYTF. The CDR3 region has the DNA TGTGCCAGCAGCTTGGGGGGACAGTCTCTAGCTAACTATGGCTACACCTTC.

V usage is TRBV7-2 and J usage is TRBJ1-1, with D unresolved. Germline loops: CDR1 SGHTA, CDR2 FQGNSA. CDR3 length equals 15 residues. V lost 1 base and J 6 bases, leaving 15 bases between the germline ends. The CDR3 sequence: CASSLDPSRIAEAFF. The CDR3 DNA sequence: TGTGCCAGCAGCTTAGACCCTTCCAGAATCGCTGAAGCTTTCTTT.

The chain is built from TRBV6-5 and TRBJ2-2, with D unclear. The germline CDR1 and CDR2 sequences are MNHEY and SVGAGI. The length of the CDR3 is 13 residues. V was shortened by 4 bases and J by 5 bases, with 8 bases between the two germline ends. The CDR3 coding sequence is TGTGCCAGCAGTTTGTTCAAAACCGGGGAGCTGTTTTTT. Protein: CASSLFKTGELFF.

The chain couples TRBV4-3 to TRBJ2-7; 9 bases line up with TRBD1. The CDR3 is 15 amino acids. V trimming: 3 bases; J trimming: 9 bases; junction bases outside the gene matches: 12. CDR1 and CDR2 from the germline V gene are LGHNA and YSLEER. The CDR3 DNA reads as TGCGCCAGCAGCCAGGCGACAGGGGGGGAAAGTCGGCAGTACTTC. Its protein product is CASSQATGGESRQYF.

This chain joins TRBV5-1 and TRBJ2-1; D call uncertain. The CDR3 spans 12 residues. Trimming pared 2 bases from V and 4 bases from J, leaving 4 bases between. CDR1 and CDR2 (germline): SGHRS, YFSETQ. The CDR3 bases are TGCGCCAGCAGCTTACAGTACAATGAGCAGTTCTTC. Translation gives CASSLQYNEQFF.

The CDR3, as DNA: TGTGCCAGCAGCTCAACGGAGACAGTCCTCTCCTACGAGCAGTACTTC. Protein: CASSSTETVLSYEQYF. J is TRBJ2-7 and V is TRBV28, with D perhaps matching TRBD1 (5 bases). The germline V gene encodes CDR1 MDHEN and CDR2 SYDVKM. The V end was cut by 6 bases, the J end by 0 bases, with 18 bases between. The CDR3 spans 16 residues.